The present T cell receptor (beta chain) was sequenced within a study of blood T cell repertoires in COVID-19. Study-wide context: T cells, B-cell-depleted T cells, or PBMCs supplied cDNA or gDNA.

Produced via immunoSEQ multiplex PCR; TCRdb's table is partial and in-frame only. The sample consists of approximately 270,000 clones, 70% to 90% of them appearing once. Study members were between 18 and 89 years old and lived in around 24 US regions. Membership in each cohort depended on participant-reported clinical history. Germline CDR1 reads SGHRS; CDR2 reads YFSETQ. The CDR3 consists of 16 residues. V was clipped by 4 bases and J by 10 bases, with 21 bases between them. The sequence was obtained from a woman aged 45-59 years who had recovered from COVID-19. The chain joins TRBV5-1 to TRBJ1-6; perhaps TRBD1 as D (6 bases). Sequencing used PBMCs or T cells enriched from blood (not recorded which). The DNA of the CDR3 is TGCGCCAGCAGCCTAGGGGGGGCCGCGGCCTACTCACCCCTCCACTTT. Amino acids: CASSLGGAAAYSPLHF. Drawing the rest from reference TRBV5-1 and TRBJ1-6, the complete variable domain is KAGVTQTPRYLIKTRGQQVTLSCSPISGHRSVSWYQQTPGQGLQFLFEYFSETQRNKGNFPGRFSGRQFSNSRSEMNVSTLELGDSALYLCASSLGGAAAYSPLHFGNGTRLTVT.